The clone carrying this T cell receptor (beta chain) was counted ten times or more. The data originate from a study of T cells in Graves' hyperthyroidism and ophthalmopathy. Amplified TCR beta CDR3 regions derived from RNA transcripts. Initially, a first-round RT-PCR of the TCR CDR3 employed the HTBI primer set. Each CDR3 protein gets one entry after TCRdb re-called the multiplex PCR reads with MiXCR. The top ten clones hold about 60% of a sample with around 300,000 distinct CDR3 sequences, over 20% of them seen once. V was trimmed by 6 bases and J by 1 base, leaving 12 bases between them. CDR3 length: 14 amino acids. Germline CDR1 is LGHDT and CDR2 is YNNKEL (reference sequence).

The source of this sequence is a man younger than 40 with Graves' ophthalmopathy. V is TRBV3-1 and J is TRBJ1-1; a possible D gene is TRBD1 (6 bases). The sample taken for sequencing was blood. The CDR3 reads CASRPTGWNTEAFF. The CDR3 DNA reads TGTGCCAGCAGACCGACAGGTTGGAACACTGAAGCTTTCTTT.